This T cell receptor (beta chain) came from a study of cytomegalovirus exposure and HLA in healthy donors. Looking at the study overall: Within an early data release were about 80 million unique TCRs drawn from HLA-typed donors. Findings and limits, study-wide: TCR beta V segments were, for the most part, productive about 87% or about 30% of the time in an earlier analysis. A missense DCLRE1C variant was associated with V- and J-gene trimming of TCR beta chains in a later analysis, and an independent cohort replicated the association.

Germline V gives CDR1 LGHNA, CDR2 YNFKEQ. Losses at the gene ends were 0 bases for V and 2 bases for J; bases not matched to a gene: 14. The CDR3 is made up of 19 amino acids. With respect to this clone: As yet, its antigen is unknown.

At collection, donors were nominally healthy, but unrecorded immune exposures were probable. The PCR had 60 Vbeta and 13 Jbeta primers. The method was immunoSEQ multiplex PCR; TCRdb's version includes in-frame clones alone and lacks a portion of them. The repertoire holds 100,000 or so clones, with 74% as singletons. The clonotype originates from a man aged 50-60 years in good health and CMV-seropositive. The gene calls are TRBV4-2 and TRBJ2-5, with 8 nucleotides matching TRBD2. The material sequenced was PBMCs. The CDR3 DNA sequence: TGTGCCAGCAGCCAAGATCACCTAGCGGGCCCGAGGGGACAAGAGACCCAGTACTTC. Amino acids: CASSQDHLAGPRGQETQYF.